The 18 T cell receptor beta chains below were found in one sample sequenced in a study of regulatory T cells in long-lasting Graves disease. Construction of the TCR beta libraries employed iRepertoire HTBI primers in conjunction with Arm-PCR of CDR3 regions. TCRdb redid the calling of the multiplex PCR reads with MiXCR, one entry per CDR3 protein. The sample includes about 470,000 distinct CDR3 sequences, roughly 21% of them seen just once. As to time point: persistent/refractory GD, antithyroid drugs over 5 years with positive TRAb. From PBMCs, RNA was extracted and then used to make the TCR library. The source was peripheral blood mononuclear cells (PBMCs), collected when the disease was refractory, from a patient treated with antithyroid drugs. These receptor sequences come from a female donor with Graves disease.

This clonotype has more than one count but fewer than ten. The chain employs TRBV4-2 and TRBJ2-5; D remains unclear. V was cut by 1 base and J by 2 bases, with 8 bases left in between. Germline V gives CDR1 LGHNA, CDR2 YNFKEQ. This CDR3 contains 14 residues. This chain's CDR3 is CASSQGGPQETQYF. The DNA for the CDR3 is TGTGCCAGCAGCCAAGGCGGCCCTCAAGAGACCCAGTACTTC.

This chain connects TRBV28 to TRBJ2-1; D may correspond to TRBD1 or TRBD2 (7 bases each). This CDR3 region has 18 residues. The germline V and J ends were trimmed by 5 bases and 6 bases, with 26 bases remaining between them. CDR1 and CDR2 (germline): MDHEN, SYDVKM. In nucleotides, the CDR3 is TGTGCCAGCAGTCGCACCTACGCCCGCAGGGGGGGCCGCAATGAGCAGTTCTTC. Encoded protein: CASSRTYARRGGRNEQFF. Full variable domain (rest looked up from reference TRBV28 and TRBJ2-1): DVKVTQSSRYLVKRTGEKVFLECVQDMDHENMFWYRQDPGLGLRLIYFSYDVKMKEKGDIPEGYSVSREKKERFSLILESASTNQTSMYLCASSRTYARRGGRNEQFFGPGTRLTVL.

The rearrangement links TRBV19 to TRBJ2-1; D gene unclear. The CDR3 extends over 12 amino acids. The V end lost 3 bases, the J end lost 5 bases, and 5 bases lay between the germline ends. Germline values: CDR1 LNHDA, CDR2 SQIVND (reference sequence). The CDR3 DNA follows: TGTGCCAGTAGTATCCACGACAATGAGCAGTTCTTC. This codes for CASSIHDNEQFF.

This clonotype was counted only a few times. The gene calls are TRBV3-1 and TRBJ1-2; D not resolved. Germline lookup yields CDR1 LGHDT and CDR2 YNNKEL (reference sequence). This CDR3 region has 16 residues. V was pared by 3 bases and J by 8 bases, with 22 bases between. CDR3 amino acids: CASSQHGVPIVEGYTF. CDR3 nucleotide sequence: TGTGCCAGCAGCCAGCACGGGGTTCCTATCGTCGAGGGCTACACCTTC.

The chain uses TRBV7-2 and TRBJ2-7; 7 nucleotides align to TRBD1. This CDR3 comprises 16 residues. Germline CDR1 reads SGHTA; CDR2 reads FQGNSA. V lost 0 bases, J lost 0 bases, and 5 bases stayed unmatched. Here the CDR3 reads CASSLASGQDSYEQYF. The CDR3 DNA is TGTGCCAGCAGCTTAGCGTCAGGACAGGACTCCTACGAGCAGTACTTC.

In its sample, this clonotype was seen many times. Written as DNA, the CDR3 is TGTGCCAGCAGTTTCACAGGGGAAGAGACCCAGTACTTC. The encoded protein is CASSFTGEETQYF. The genes are TRBV28 and TRBJ2-5, with 7 bases fitting TRBD1. Germline assignment: CDR1 MDHEN and CDR2 SYDVKM. The V gene end was trimmed by 3 bases and the J gene end by 3 bases; junction bases not matched to a gene: 1. CDR3 length: 13 residues.

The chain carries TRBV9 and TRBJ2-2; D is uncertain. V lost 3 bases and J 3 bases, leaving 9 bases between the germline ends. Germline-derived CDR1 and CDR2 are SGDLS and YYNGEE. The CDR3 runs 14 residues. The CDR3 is CASSAPRDTGELFF. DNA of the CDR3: TGTGCCAGCAGCGCACCAAGGGACACCGGGGAGCTGTTTTTT.

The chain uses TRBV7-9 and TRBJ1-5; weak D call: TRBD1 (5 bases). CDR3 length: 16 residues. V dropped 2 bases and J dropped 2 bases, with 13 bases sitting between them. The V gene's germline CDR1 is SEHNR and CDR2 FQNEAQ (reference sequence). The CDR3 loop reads CASSLREVGGNQPQHF. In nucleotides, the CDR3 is TGTGCCAGCAGCTTAAGAGAGGTGGGGGGCAATCAGCCCCAGCATTTT.

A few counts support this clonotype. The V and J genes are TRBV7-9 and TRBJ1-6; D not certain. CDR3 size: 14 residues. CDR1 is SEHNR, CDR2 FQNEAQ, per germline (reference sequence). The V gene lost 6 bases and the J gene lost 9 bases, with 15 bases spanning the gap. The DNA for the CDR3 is TGTGCCAGCAGTCCAGAGAGAAGTGGTTCACCCCTCCACTTT. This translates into CASSPERSGSPLHF.

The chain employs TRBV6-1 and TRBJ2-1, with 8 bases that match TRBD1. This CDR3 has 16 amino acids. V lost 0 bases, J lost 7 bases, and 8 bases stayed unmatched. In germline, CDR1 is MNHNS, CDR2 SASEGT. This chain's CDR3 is CASSEASRGLVNEQFF. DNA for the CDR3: TGTGCCAGCAGTGAAGCGAGCAGGGGGCTGGTAAATGAGCAGTTCTTC.

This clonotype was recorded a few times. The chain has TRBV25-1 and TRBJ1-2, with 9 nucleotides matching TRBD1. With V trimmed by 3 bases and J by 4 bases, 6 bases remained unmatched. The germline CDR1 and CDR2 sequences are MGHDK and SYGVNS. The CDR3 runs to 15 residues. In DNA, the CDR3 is TGTGCCAGCAGTGAGGGGGACAGGGCCGGCTATGGCTACACCTTC. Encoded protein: CASSEGDRAGYGYTF.

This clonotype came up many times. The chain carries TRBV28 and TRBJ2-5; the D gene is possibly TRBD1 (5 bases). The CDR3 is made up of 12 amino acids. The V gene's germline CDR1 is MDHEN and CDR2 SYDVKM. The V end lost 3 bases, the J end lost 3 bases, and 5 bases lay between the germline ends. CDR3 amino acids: CASSLDKETQYF. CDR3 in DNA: TGTGCCAGCAGTTTGGACAAAGAGACCCAGTACTTC. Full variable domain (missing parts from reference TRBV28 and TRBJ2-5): DVKVTQSSRYLVKRTGEKVFLECVQDMDHENMFWYRQDPGLGLRLIYFSYDVKMKEKGDIPEGYSVSREKKERFSLILESASTNQTSMYLCASSLDKETQYFGPGTRLLVL.

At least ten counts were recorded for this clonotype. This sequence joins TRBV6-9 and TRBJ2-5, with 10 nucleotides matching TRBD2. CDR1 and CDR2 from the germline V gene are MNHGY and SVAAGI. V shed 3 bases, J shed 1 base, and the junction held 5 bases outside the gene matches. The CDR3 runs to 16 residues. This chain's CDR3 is CASSYRGLAAQETQYF. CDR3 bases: TGTGCCAGCAGTTACCGCGGACTAGCGGCCCAAGAGACCCAGTACTTC.

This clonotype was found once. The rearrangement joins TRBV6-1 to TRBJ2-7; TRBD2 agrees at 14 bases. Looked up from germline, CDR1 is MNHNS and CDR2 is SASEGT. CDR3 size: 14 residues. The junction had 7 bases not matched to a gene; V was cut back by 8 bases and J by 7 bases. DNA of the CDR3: TGTGCCAGCCACGGGACTAGCGGGAGCAGTGAGCAGTACTTC. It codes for CASHGTSGSSEQYF.

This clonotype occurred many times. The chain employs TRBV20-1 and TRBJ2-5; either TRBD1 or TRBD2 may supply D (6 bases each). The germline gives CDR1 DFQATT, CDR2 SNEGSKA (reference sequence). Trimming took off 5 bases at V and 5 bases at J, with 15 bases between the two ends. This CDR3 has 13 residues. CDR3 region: CSALGRGRETQYF. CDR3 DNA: TGCAGTGCTCTAGGTCGGGGGCGGGAGACCCAGTACTTC.

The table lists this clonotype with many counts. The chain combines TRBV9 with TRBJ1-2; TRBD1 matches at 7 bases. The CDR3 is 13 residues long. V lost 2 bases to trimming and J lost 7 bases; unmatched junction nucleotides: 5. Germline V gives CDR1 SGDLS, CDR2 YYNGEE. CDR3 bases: TGTGCCAGCAGCGTCGGGACAGAGGTTGGCTACACCTTC. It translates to CASSVGTEVGYTF.

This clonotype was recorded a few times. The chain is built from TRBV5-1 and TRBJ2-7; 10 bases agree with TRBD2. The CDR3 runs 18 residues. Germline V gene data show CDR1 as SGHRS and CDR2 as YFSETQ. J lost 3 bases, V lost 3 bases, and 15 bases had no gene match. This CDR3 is CASSYSGTSVPSRYEQYF. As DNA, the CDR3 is TGCGCCAGCAGCTACTCCGGGACTAGCGTCCCTTCTCGCTACGAGCAGTACTTC.

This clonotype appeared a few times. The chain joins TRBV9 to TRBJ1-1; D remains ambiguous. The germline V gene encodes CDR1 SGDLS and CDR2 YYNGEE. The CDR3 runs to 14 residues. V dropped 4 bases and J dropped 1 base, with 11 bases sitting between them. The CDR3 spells CASSPRVGNTEAFF. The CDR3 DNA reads TGTGCCAGCAGCCCCCGAGTGGGGAACACTGAAGCTTTCTTT.